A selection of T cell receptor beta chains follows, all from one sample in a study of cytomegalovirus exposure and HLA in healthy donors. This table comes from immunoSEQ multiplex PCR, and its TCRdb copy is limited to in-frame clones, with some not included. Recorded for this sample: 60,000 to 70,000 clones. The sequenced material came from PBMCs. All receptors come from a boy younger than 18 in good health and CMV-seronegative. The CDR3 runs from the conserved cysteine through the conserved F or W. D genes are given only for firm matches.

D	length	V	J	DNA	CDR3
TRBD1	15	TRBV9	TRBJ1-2	TGTGCCAGCAGCTTATCACACAGGGGTGACTATGGCTACACCTTC	CASSLSHRGDYGYTF
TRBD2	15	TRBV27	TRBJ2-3	TGTGCCAGCAGTCGGGGAGCGGGATTGGCAGATACGCAGTATTTT	CASSRGAGLADTQYF
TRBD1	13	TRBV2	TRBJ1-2	TGTGCCAGCAGCGTAGACAGGGACTATGGCTACACCTTC	CASSVDRDYGYTF
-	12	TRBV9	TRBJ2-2	TGTGCCAGCAGCGAGGCCCGGGGGTCGCTGTTTTTT	CASSEARGSLFF
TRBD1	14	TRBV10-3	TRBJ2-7	TGTGCCATCAGTCAGGACAGGGGGGACTACGAGCAGTACTTC	CAISQDRGDYEQYF
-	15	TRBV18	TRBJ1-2	TGTGCCAGCTCACGACGGGTGGAAAAAGACTATGGCTACACCTTC	CASSRRVEKDYGYTF
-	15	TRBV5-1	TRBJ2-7	TGCGCCAGCAGCCTGCTCCCGGGACACAGCTACGAGCAGTACTTC	CASSLLPGHSYEQYF
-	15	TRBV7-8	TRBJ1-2	TGTGCCAGCAGCTTAGCGCCGGGAGCTAACTATGGCTACACCTTC	CASSLAPGANYGYTF
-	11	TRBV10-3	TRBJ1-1	TGTGCCATCAGTGAAGACATCGAAGCTTTCTTT	CAISEDIEAFF
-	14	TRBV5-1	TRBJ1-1	TGCGCCAGCAGCTTGGCCGGGAAGCTCTCTGAAGCTTTCTTT	CASSLAGKLSEAFF
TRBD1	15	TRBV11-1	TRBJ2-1	TGTGCCGGCAGCTTACCGGGACAGGGGGTTAATGAGCAGTTCTTC	CAGSLPGQGVNEQFF
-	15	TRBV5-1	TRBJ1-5	TGCGCCAGCAGCTTGGATCTAGGGGCGAATCAGCCCCAGCATTTT	CASSLDLGANQPQHF
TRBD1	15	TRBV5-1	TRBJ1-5	TGCGCCAGCAGCTTGTCCCCGGGACAGGGTCAGCCCCAGCATTTT	CASSLSPGQGQPQHF
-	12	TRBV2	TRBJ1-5	TGTGCCAGCAATACAGGCGATCAGCCCCAGCATTTT	CASNTGDQPQHF
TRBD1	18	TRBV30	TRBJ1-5	TGTGCCTGGAGTGTACGAGGACAGGGATGGGCCAAAATACAGCCCCAGCATTTT	CAWSVRGQGWAKIQPQHF
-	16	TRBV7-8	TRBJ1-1	TGTGCCAGCAGCTTAGAGGGCCGCGCAGGAGGGGTTGAAGCTTTCTTT	CASSLEGRAGGVEAFF
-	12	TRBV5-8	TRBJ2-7	TGTGCCAGCAGCCTGGACGGCTACGAGCAGTACTTC	CASSLDGYEQYF
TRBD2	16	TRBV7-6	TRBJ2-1	TGTGCCAGCAGCTTAGGGACTAGCGGGGTTTACAATGAGCAGTTCTTC	CASSLGTSGVYNEQFF
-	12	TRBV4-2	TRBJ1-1	TGTGCCAGCAGAGCGACGGGGACTGAAGCTTTCTTT	CASRATGTEAFF
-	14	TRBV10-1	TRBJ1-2	TGCGCCAGCAGTCCGCGCGGGGGGCAAGGAGGCTACACCTTC	CASSPRGGQGGYTF
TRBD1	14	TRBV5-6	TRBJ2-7	TGTGCCAGCAGCTTTGGGACAGGGGGCTACGAGCAGTACTTC	CASSFGTGGYEQYF
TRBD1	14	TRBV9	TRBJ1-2	TGTGCCAGCAGCGTGGACGGGACAGGGAGTGGCTACACCTTC	CASSVDGTGSGYTF
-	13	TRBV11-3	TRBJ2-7	TGTGCCAGCAGCGAGGTCGGGGGTGGGGAGCAGTACTTC	CASSEVGGGEQYF
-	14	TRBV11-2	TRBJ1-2	TGTGCCAGCAGCTTAGATGGGCTGAGTCGCGGCTACACCTTC	CASSLDGLSRGYTF
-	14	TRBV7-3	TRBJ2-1	TGTGCCAGCAGCATCACGCTACAGGGCAATGAGCAGTTCTTC	CASSITLQGNEQFF
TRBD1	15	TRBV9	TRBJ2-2	TGTGCCAGCAGCGTACTACAGGGGGACACCGGGGAGCTGTTTTTT	CASSVLQGDTGELFF
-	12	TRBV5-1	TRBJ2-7	TGCGCCAGCAATTTTCGACAGTCCGAGCAGTACTTC	CASNFRQSEQYF
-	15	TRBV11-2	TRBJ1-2	TGTGCCAGCAGCTTAGCATCTCAACAGGCCTATGGCTACACCTTC	CASSLASQQAYGYTF
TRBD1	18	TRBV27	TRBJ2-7	TGTGCCAGCAGTTTAGAGGGGGGCAGGGGGCTCTTGACCTACGAGCAGTACTTC	CASSLEGGRGLLTYEQYF
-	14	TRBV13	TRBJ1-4	TGTGCCAGCAGCCGGGGGGCAACTAATGAAAAACTGTTTTTT	CASSRGATNEKLFF
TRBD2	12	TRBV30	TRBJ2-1	TGTGCCTGGGTGCGGGGGGACAATGAGCAGTTCTTC	CAWVRGDNEQFF
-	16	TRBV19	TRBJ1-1	TGTGCCAGTAGTTCGTGGCGGGTGGGCGGGAACACTGAAGCTTTCTTT	CASSSWRVGGNTEAFF
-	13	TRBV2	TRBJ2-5	TGTGCCAGCAGTGTCGGGAGTAGAGAGACCCAGTACTTC	CASSVGSRETQYF
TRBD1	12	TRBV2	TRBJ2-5	TGTGCCTCCCGAGGGGGCCTGGAGACCCAGTACTTC	CASRGGLETQYF
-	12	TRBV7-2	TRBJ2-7	TGTGCCAGCAGCTTTCCATCCTACGAGCAGTACTTC	CASSFPSYEQYF
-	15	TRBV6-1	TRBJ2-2	TGTGCCAGCAGTGAACGTTTTACAGAAACCGGGGAGCTGTTTTTT	CASSERFTETGELFF
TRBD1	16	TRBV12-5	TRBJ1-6	TGTGCTAGTGGTTGGGGACAGTCTGGGACCTATTCACCCCTCCACTTT	CASGWGQSGTYSPLHF
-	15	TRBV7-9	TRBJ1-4	TGTGCCAGCAGCTTAGAGAGACGGACACCCGAAAAACTGTTTTTT	CASSLERRTPEKLFF
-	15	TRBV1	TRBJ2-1	TGCACCAGCAGAACACAGGGTCCCACCGACAATGAGCAGTTCTTC	CTSRTQGPTDNEQFF
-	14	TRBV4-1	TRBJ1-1	TGCGCCAGCAGCCACGGACAGCAGAACACTGAAGCTTTCTTT	CASSHGQQNTEAFF
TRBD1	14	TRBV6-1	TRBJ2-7	TGTGCCAGCAGGCCTGGACAGGGGGCTTACGAGCAGTACTTC	CASRPGQGAYEQYF
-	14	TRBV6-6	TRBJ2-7	TGTGCCAGCAGTTACCCAGGGTTTTCCTACGAGCAGTACTTC	CASSYPGFSYEQYF
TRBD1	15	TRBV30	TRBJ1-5	TGTGCCTGGAAGGGACAGCACAATAGCAATCAGCCCCAGCATTTT	CAWKGQHNSNQPQHF
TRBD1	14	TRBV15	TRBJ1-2	TGTGCCACCAGCAGAGATTTCAGGGGGGATGGCTACACCTTC	CATSRDFRGDGYTF